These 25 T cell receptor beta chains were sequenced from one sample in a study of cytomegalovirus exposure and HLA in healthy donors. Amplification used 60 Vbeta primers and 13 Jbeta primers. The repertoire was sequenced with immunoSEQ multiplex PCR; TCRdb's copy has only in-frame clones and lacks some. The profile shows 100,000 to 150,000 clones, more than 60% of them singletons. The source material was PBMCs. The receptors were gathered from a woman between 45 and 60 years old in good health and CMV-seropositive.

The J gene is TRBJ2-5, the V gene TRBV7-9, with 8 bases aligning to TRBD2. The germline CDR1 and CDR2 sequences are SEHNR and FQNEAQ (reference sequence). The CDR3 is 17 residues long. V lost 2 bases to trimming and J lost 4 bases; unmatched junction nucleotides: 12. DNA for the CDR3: TGTGCCAGCAGCTTAAGCCCCGGGGGGGGTCGGCGAGAGACCCAGTACTTC. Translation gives CASSLSPGGGRRETQYF.

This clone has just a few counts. Here the CDR3 reads CSAAENTEAFF. The CDR3 bases are TGCAGTGCAGCGGAAAACACTGAAGCTTTCTTT. The chain carries TRBV20-1 and TRBJ1-1; D is uncertain. V lost 6 bases and J lost 2, with 7 bases in between. Germline lookup yields CDR1 DFQATT and CDR2 SNEGSKA (reference sequence). The CDR3 covers 11 residues.

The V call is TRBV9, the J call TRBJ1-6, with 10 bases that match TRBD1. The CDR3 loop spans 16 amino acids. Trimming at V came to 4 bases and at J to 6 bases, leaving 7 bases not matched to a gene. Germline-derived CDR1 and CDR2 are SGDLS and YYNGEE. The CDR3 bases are TGTGCCAGCAGCTCGCCGGGACAGGGGTTTAATTCACCCCTCCACTTT. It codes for CASSSPGQGFNSPLHF.

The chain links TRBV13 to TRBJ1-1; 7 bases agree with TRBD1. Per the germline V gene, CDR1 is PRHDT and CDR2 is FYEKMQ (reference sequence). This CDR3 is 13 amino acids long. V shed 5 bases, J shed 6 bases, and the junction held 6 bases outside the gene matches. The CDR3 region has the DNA TGTGCCAGCAGCACAGGGGACAGAGCTGAAGCTTTCTTT. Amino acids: CASSTGDRAEAFF.

Written as DNA, the CDR3 is TGTGCCAGCAGTGAAGCTTTCATCCCAAGGCCGACAGGGCCGGATCAGCCCCAGCATTTT. Amino acid sequence: CASSEAFIPRPTGPDQPQHF. This chain uses TRBV6-1 with TRBJ1-5; 7 nucleotides agree with TRBD1. The CDR3 totals 20 residues. The germline V gene encodes CDR1 MNHNS and CDR2 SASEGT. V lost 0 bases, J lost 5 bases, and 19 bases stayed unmatched.

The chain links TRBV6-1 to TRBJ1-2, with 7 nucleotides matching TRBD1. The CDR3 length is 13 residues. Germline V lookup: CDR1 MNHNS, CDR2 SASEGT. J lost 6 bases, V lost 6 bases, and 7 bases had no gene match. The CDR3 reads CASRETGHHGYTF. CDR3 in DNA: TGTGCCAGCAGAGAGACAGGGCATCATGGCTACACCTTC.

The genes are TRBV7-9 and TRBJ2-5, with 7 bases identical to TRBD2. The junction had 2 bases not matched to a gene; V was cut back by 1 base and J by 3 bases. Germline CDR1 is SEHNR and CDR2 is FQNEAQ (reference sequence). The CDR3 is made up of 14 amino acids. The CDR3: CASSLVSGEETQYF. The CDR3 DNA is TGTGCCAGCAGCTTAGTGAGCGGGGAAGAGACCCAGTACTTC. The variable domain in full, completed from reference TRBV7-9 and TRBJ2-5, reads DTGVSQNPRHKITKRGQNVTFRCDPISEHNRLYWYRQTLGQGPEFLTYFQNEAQLEKSRLLSDRFSAERPKGSFSTLEIQRTEQGDSAMYLCASSLVSGEETQYFGPGTRLLVL.

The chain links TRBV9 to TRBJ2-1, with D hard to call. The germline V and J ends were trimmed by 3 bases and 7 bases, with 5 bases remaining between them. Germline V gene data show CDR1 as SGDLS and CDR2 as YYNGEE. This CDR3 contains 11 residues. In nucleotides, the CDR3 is TGTGCCAGCAGCGCTTCTAATGAGCAGTTCTTC. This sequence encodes CASSASNEQFF. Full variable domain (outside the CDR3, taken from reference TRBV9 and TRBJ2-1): DSGVTQTPKHLITATGQRVTLRCSPRSGDLSVYWYQQSLDQGLQFLIQYYNGEERAKGNILERFSAQQFPDLHSELNLSSLELGDSALYFCASSASNEQFFGPGTRLTVL.

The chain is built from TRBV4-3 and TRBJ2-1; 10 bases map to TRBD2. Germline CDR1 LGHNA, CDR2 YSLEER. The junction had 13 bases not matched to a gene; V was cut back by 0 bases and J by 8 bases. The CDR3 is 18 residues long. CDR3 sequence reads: CASSQDPRSSGGPDEQFF. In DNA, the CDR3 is TGCGCCAGCAGCCAAGACCCCCGGAGTAGCGGGGGGCCGGATGAGCAGTTCTTC.

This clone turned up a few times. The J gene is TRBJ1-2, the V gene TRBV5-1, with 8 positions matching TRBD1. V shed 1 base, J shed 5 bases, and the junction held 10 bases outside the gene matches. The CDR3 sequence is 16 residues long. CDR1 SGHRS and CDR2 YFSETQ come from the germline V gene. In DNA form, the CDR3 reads TGCGCCAGCAGCTTGACAGGGGGAAGTAGTGGTTATGGCTACACCTTC. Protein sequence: CASSLTGGSSGYGYTF.

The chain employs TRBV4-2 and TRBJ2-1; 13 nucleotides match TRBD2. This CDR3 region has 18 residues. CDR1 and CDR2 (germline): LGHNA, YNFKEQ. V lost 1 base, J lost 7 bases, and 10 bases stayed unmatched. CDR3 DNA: TGTGCCAGCAGCCAAGGCCGACTAGCGGGGGGCCTACAGAATGAGCAGTTCTTC. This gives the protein CASSQGRLAGGLQNEQFF.

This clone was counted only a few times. CDR3 loop: CSARGNTEAFF. The CDR3, as DNA: TGCAGCGCCCGAGGGAACACTGAAGCTTTCTTT. The chain carries TRBV29-1 and TRBJ1-1; D unclear. The CDR3 is made up of 11 amino acids. V lost 7 bases and J lost 1, with 7 bases in between. Germline V lookup: CDR1 SQVTM, CDR2 ANQGSEA.

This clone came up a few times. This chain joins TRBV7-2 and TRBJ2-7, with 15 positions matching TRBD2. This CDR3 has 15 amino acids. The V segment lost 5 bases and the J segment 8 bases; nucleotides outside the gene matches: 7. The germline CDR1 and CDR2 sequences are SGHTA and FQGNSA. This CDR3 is CASSVTGTSGGKQYF. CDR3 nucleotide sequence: TGTGCCAGCAGCGTCACCGGGACTAGCGGGGGGAAGCAGTACTTC.

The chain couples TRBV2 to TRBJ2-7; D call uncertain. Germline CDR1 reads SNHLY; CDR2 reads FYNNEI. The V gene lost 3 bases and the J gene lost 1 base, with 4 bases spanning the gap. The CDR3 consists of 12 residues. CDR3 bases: TGTGCCAGCAGTGAGGCTTCCTACGAGCAGTACTTC. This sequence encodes CASSEASYEQYF.

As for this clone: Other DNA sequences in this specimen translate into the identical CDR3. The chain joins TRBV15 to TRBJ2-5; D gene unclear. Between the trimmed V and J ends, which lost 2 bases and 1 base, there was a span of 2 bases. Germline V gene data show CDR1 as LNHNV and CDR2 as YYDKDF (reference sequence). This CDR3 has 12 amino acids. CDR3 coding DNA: TGTGCCACCAGCAGACTCCAAGAGACCCAGTACTTC. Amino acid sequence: CATSRLQETQYF.

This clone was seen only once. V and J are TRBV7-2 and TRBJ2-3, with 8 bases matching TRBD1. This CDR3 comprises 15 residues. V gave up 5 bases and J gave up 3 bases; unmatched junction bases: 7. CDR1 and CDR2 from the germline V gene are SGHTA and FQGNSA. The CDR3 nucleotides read TGTGCCAGCAGCCCGCAGGGGGCGGCAACAGATACGCAGTATTTT. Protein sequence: CASSPQGAATDTQYF.

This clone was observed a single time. The CDR3, as DNA: TGCGCCAGCAGCTTGGAAACAGGGTCCATATATTCACCCCTCCACTTT. It is translated as CASSLETGSIYSPLHF. The rearrangement uses TRBV5-1 and TRBJ1-6, with D maybe TRBD1 (6 bases). The length of the CDR3 is 16 residues. Germline CDR1 reads SGHRS; CDR2 reads YFSETQ. Trimming left V 0 bases short and J 8 bases short, with 15 bases between.

CDR3 sequence reads: CASSVQGVGNEQYF. CDR3 nucleotides: TGTGCCAGCAGTGTCCAGGGGGTCGGGAACGAGCAGTACTTC. The chain recombines TRBV2 with TRBJ2-7; 7 bases fit TRBD1. CDR3 length: 14 amino acids. With 4 bases clipped from V and 5 bases from J, the junction kept 8 bases outside the gene matches. Germline V lookup: CDR1 SNHLY, CDR2 FYNNEI.

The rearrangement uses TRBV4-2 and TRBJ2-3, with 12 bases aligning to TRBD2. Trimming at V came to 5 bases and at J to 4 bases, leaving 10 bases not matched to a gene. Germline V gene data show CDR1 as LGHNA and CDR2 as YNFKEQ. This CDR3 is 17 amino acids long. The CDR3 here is CASSAWTSGKGADTQYF. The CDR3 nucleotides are TGTGCCAGCAGCGCTTGGACTAGCGGGAAGGGGGCAGATACGCAGTATTTT.

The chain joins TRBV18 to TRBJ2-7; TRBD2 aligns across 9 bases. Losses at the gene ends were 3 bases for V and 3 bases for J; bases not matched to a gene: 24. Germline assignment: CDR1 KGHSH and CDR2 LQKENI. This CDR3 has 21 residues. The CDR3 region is CASSPRRSGGGALRVLYEQYF. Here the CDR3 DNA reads TGTGCCAGCTCACCGCGGCGAAGTGGCGGGGGGGCTTTGAGGGTCCTCTACGAGCAGTACTTC.

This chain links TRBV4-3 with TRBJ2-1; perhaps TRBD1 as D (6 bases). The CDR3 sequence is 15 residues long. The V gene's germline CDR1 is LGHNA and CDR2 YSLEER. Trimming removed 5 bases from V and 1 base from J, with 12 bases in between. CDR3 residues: CASSNFGQSYNEQFF. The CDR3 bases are TGCGCCAGCAGCAACTTCGGACAGTCCTACAATGAGCAGTTCTTC.

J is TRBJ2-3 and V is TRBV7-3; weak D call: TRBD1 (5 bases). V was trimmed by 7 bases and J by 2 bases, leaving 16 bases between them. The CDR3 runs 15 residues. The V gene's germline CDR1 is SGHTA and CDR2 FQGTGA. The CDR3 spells CASTRGGAVTDTQYF. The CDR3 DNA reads TGTGCCAGCACTAGGGGCGGCGCAGTCACAGATACGCAGTATTTT.

The CDR3 nucleotides read TGTGCCAGCAGTTTATGGTCCAGGGCGGGGCAGCCCCAGCATTTT. Translated, it gives CASSLWSRAGQPQHF. The chain is built from TRBV27 and TRBJ1-5; D possibly corresponds to TRBD1 (5 bases). The V gene lost 1 base and the J gene lost 7 bases, with 14 bases spanning the gap. CDR3 length equals 15 residues. Germline V lookup: CDR1 MNHEY, CDR2 SMNVEV (reference sequence).

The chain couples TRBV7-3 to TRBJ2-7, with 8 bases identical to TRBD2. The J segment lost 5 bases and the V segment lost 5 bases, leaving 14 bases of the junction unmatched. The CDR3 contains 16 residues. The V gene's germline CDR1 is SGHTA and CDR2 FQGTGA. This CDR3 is CASSPRVAGNPHEQYF. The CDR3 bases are TGTGCCAGCAGCCCCAGGGTAGCGGGGAATCCTCACGAGCAGTACTTC.

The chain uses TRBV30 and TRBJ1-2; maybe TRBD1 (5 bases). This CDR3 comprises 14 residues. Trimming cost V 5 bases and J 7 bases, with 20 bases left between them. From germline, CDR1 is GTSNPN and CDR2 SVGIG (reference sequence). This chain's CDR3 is CAWAWDGGSSGYTF. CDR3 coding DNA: TGTGCCTGGGCCTGGGACGGGGGGTCTAGTGGCTACACCTTC.